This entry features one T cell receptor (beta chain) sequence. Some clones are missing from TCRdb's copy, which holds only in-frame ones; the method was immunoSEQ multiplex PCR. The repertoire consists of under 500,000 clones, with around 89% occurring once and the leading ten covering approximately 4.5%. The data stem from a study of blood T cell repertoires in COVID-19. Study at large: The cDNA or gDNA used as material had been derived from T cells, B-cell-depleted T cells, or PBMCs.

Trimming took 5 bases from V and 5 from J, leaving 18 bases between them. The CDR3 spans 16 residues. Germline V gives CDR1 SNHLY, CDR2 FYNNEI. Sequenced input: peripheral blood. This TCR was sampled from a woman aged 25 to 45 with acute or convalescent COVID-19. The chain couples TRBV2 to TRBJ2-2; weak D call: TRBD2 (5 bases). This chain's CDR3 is CASSFGLARGTGELFF. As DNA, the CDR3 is TGTGCCAGCAGTTTTGGGCTAGCAAGAGGTACCGGGGAGCTGTTTTTT.